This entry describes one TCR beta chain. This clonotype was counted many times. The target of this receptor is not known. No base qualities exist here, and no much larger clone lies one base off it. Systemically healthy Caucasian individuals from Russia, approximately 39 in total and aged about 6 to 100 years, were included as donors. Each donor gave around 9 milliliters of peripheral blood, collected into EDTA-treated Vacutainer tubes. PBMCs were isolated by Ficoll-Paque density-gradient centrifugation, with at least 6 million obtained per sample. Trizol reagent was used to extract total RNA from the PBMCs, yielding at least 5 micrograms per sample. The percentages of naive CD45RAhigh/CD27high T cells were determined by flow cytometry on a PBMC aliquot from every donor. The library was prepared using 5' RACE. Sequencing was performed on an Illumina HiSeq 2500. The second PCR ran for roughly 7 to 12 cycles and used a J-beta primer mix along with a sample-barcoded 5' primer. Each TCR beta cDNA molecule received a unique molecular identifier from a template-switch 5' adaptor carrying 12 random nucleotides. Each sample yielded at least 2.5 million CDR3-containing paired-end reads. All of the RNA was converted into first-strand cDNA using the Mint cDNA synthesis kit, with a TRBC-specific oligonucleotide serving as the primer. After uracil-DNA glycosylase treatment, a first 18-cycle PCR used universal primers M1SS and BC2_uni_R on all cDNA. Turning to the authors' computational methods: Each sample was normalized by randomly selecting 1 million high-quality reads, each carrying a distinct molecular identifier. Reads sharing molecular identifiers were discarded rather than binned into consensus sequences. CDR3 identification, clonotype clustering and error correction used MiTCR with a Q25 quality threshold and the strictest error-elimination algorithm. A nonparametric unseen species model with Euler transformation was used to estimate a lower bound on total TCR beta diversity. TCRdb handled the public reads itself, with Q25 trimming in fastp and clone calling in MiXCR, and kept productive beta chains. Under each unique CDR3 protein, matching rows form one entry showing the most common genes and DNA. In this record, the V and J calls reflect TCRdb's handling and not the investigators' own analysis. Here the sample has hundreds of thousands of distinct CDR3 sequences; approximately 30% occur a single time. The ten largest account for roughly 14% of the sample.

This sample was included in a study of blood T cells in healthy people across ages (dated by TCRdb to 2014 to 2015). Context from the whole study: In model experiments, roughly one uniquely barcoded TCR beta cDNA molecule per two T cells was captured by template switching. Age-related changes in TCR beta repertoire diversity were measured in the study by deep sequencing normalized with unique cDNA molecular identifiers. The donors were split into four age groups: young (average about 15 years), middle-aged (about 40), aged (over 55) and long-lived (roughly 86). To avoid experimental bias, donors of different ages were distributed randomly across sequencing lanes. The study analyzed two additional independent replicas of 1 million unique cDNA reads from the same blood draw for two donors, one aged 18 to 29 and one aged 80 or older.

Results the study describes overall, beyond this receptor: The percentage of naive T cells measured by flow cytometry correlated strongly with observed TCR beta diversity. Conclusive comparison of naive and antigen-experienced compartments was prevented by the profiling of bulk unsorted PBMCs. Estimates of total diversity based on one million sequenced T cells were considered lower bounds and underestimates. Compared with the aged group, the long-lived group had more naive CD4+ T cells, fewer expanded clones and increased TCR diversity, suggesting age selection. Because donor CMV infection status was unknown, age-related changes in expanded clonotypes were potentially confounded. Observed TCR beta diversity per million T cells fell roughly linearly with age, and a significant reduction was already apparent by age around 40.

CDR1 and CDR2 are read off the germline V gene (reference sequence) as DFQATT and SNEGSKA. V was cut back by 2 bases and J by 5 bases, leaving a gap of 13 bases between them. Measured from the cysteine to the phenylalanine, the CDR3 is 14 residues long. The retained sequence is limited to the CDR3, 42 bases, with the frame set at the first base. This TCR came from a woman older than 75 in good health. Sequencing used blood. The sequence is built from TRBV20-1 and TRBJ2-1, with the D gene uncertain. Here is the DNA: TGCAGTGCTAGATCTTTTATCGGAAACAATGAGCAGTTCTTC. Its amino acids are CSARSFIGNNEQFF.